This T cell receptor beta chain was captured in a study of blood T cell repertoires in COVID-19. Whole-study context: The United States, Italy and Spain provided the acute and convalescent COVID-19 samples. Sources were T cells, B-cell-depleted T cells, or PBMCs; the material itself was cDNA or gDNA.

Germline lookup yields CDR1 MGHDK and CDR2 SYGVNS. Trimming cost V 6 bases and J 0 bases, with 15 bases left between them. The CDR3 is made up of 17 amino acids. In the original processing: Estimation of nucleated cell counts was performed using reference gene primer amplification. Libraries were prepared by immunoSEQ multiplex PCR; TCRdb keeps only in-frame clonotypes and omits some of them. V, J and clone size reflect that table, while D and trimming were determined from the DNA. The table records approximately 350,000 clones, more than 80% of them present only once. Sequenced sample: peripheral blood. This clonotype was sampled from a man aged 40-50 years with acute or convalescent COVID-19. The chain combines TRBV25-1 with TRBJ1-6; no clear D gene. The CDR3 DNA reads as TGTGCCAGCAGGGGTGGGCTGCCGAGCTCCTATAATTCACCCCTCCACTTT. This codes for CASRGGLPSSYNSPLHF.